The entry below describes one TCR beta chain. This specimen comes from a study of cytomegalovirus exposure and HLA in healthy donors. 13 Jbeta primers and 60 Vbeta primers were used for the PCR. Repertoires were generated with immunoSEQ multiplex PCR, while TCRdb's copy carries only in-frame clones and drops some. This table has 120,000 to 150,000 clones, 68% appearing once. The CDR3 spans 16 residues. Germline V gives CDR1 LNHNV, CDR2 YYDKDF (reference sequence). The V end lost 2 bases, the J end lost 0 bases, and 14 bases lay between the germline ends. The sequenced material came from PBMCs. The rearrangement links TRBV15 to TRBJ2-7; a weak D match, TRBD1 (6 bases). The receptor was isolated from a man in his sixties in good health and CMV-seronegative. The CDR3 region is CATSRPTGPLSYEQYF. The DNA for the CDR3 is TGTGCCACCAGCAGACCAACAGGGCCCCTCTCCTACGAGCAGTACTTC. Together with reference TRBV15 and TRBJ2-7, the CDR3 gives the full variable domain: DAMVIQNPRYQVTQFGKPVTLSCSQTLNHNVMYWYQQKSSQAPKLLFHYYDKDFNNEADTPDNFQSRRPNTSFCFLDIRSPGLGDTAMYLCATSRPTGPLSYEQYFGPGTRLTVT.